The entry that follows covers one T cell receptor beta chain sequence. No antigen is known for it. The input lacks base qualities; no much larger clone sits a single base away. For the CD8 naive samples, CD45RO-negative cells were positively selected for CCR7, yielding a CD45RA+CCR7+ population from which TemRA cells were excluded. Healthy HIV-negative adults with no recently reported acute infections or vaccinations were included as donors. Every donor was a Caucasian adult living in Nashville, Tennessee, USA. Blood was obtained by leukapheresis, after which PBMCs were separated by Ficoll-Histopaque density gradient centrifugation and cryopreserved in liquid nitrogen vapor phase. Analytical flow cytometry was used to check the purity and quantity of each magnetically sorted T cell population. Genomic DNA was isolated from every sorted fraction and measured by UV absorbance on a Nanodrop 2000c. Using the deep immunoSEQ assay, TCR CDR3 regions were amplified from genomic DNA by multiplex PCR. Genomic DNA extracted from each cell subset was distributed evenly over all wells of several immunoSEQ 96-well plates, and each plate served as one replicate. For sorted subsets, each replicate PCR was loaded with roughly 200 ng genomic DNA, equivalent to some 27,000 T cell genomes. Purified libraries were measured with a Qubit 3.0 fluorometer, size-checked on a Bioanalyzer 2100, and measured again with the KAPA Library Quantification kit. A separate single-read 150-cycle Illumina NextSeq 550 flow cell was used to sequence each immunoSEQ 96-well plate. In the authors' own workflow: Because only junctional sequences without quality scores were contained in the immunoSEQ output, filtering matching that applied to full-length reads could not be performed. Sequences were annotated with PyIR, a Python wrapper for IgBLAST v1.9, using IMGT germline references to assign V/J genes and CDR3. Any read was removed if the V/J assignment was weak (E-value above 1e-6), the CDR3 was missing, or the read contained stop codons, out-of-frame junctions, or ambiguous translated residues. V3J clonotypes were defined as sequences sharing the same inferred V gene, J gene, and CDR3 amino acid sequence. Percentage overlap between repertoires was calculated by dividing the number of shared unique clonotypes by the size of the smaller repertoire. Richness of each repertoire was evaluated using RTK rarefaction, the Chao1 estimator, and Recon v2.1 estimates of unobserved clonotypes. Generation probabilities were computed with OLGA for all TCRbeta clonotypes obtained by the gDNA method from several donors. TCRdb holds this immuneACCESS table with in-frame rearrangements only. Some clones are missing; in checked studies, unresolved V genes explain under half, and the rest has no known cause. V and J calls and clone size are as listed in that table; D and trimming were resolved from the DNA. Recorded for this sample are over 800,000 clones; around 92% of them occurred a single time. Approximately 25% of the sample belongs to the ten largest clones.

Trimming removed 6 bases from V and 10 bases from J; the gene matches leave 12 bases unexplained. The CDR3 contains 14 residues, cysteine and phenylalanine counted. Solely the CDR3 DNA is kept, with 42 bases framed from the first base. Taken from the germline V gene, the CDR1 and CDR2 loops are SGHRS and YFSETQ. The sample comes from a study of shared clonotypes between healthy human individuals (dated by TCRdb to 2020 to 2022). Background for the entire study: The cohort included a few men and two women between 18 and 49 years of age. For each donor, three plates each were used for CD4 naive and CD4 memory, two plates were used for CD8 naive, and one plate was used for CD8 memory. Libraries were prepared and TCR repertoires were sequenced by different laboratories using diverse techniques, in order to increase sequencing depth and limit assay-specific biases. Between about 0.8 and 8.9 billion PBMCs per donor were obtained by leukapheresis. The study deeply sequenced blood TCR repertoires of about 5 healthy adults to estimate repertoire size and the extent of clonotype sharing between individuals.

The study at large found these results: When a handful of donors were compared, the shared fraction of clonotypes was around 4.6% for naive CD4, around 4% for naive CD8, more than 2% for memory CD4, and 0.35% to 0.4% for memory CD8. Naive subsets generally had larger estimated clonotype richness than memory subsets. Pairwise subsampling led to the expectation that sequencing depth would affect the degree of clonotype sharing among donors. Even with the large sequencing depth, rarefaction of the sorted-subset datasets indicated that sequencing was incomplete. Only blood was sampled, and tissue TCR repertoires likely differ from those in blood. The small number of donors limited the genetic and exposure-history diversity represented. Compared with non-shared clonotypes, clonotypes shared by all four sorted-subset donors had higher generation probabilities.

In this chain, TRBV5-1 is recombined with TRBJ2-1; 8 bases in between match TRBD2. This clonotype was sampled from a man under 40 in good health. The sequenced sample consisted of naive CD8+ T cells sorted from blood. In light of the paper, this sample's cell subset or site label describes: CD45RA+CCR7+. CDR3 protein: CASTTSGRGVEQFF. At the DNA level, the sequence is TGCGCCAGCACCACAAGCGGGAGAGGAGTAGAGCAGTTCTTC.